Listed below are T cell receptor beta chains from one sample, sequenced in a study of T-cell memory formation after mild COVID-19. TCRdb passed the 5' RACE reads through MiXCR, listing each CDR3 protein once. The table lists some 280,000 distinct CDR3 sequences, around 15% of them singletons. Sequencing used PBMCs or a T cell subset sorted from them (not recorded which). The receptors shown here come from a man aged 18-30 years who had mild COVID-19 (a few samples of this study predate the infection). Cell type and time point are not known. CDR3s include the opening cysteine and the closing phenylalanine or tryptophan. Each record gives: clone size, V gene, D gene, J gene, CDR3 DNA, CDR3 protein. A D gene is named only where the DNA matches it firmly. Clone size is stated in some rows and not others, as once, few, many or a class when expanded.

>once|TRBV29-1|TRBD2|TRBJ2-5
TGCAGCGTTGAGCTAGCGGGACTGCAAGAGACCCAGTACTTC
CSVELAGLQETQYF
>NA|TRBV7-8|NA|TRBJ1-2
TGTGCCAGCAGTGAAACGACACCCCCTAACTATGGCTACACCTTC
CASSETTPPNYGYTF
>NA|TRBV16|NA|TRBJ1-6
TGTGCCAGCAGCCAATCTGTCGCAGGGAAAGGGTCACCCCTCCACTTT
CASSQSVAGKGSPLHF
>many|TRBV5-1|NA|TRBJ2-7
TGCGCCAGCAGCTTTGTAGTTGTTGGCTCCTACGAGCAGTACTTC
CASSFVVVGSYEQYF
>few|TRBV12-3/TRBV12-4|NA|TRBJ2-3
TGTGCCAGCGTGGCAGGCACAGATACGCAGTATTTT
CASVAGTDTQYF
>NA|TRBV6-5|TRBD1|TRBJ2-7
TGTGCCAGCAGTGACCTCCCGGGGACAGGGGACCCCGAGCAGTACTTC
CASSDLPGTGDPEQYF
>few|TRBV19|NA|TRBJ1-1
TGTGCCAGTCACGCCTTCCCGGTGGTAGGGAAAGCTTTCTTT
CASHAFPVVGKAFF
>NA|TRBV2|NA|TRBJ1-1
TGTGCCAGAGGATTAGGGAACACTGAAGCTTTCTTT
CARGLGNTEAFF
>NA|TRBV5-4|NA|TRBJ1-1
TGTGCCAGCAGCAATCCAGGATTCATGAACACTGAAGCTTTCTTT
CASSNPGFMNTEAFF
>NA|TRBV2|TRBD1|TRBJ1-2
TGTGCCAGGGAGACAGGGCTCGGAGTCTATGGCTACACCTTC
CARETGLGVYGYTF
>once|TRBV6-2/TRBV6-3|NA|TRBJ2-3
TGTGCCAGCAGTTACTCTGGTACGCAGTATTTT
CASSYSGTQYF
>NA|TRBV6-5|TRBD1|TRBJ2-2
TGTGCCAGCACCCAAGGAGACAGGGCCACCGGGGAGCTGTTTTTT
CASTQGDRATGELFF
>few|TRBV7-3|TRBD2|TRBJ2-3
TGTGCCAGCAGCTTACTAGCGGGGGGGCTTGATACGCAGTATTTT
CASSLLAGGLDTQYF
>NA|TRBV6-1|NA|TRBJ1-1
TGTGCCACGAAATGGGACCTGAACACTGAAGCTTTCTTT
CATKWDLNTEAFF
>NA|TRBV5-5|NA|TRBJ1-6
TGTGCCAGCAGCTTGGAGGGGCCTTCACCCCTCCACTTT
CASSLEGPSPLHF
>many|TRBV29-1|TRBD2|TRBJ2-4
TGCAGCGTTGTTTGGCGGGGGGCCGGGATCATTCAGTACTTC
CSVVWRGAGIIQYF
>few|TRBV6-6|TRBD1|TRBJ2-6
TGTGCCAGCAGAACAATAACAGGGGGCTCTGGGGCCAACGTCCTGACTTTC
CASRTITGGSGANVLTF
>many|TRBV4-1|NA|TRBJ1-6
TGCGCCAGCAGCCAAGAGGTGACAGGAGATTCACCCCTCCACTTT
CASSQEVTGDSPLHF
>few|TRBV7-3|TRBD2|TRBJ2-1
TGTGCCAGCAGCTTAACAGGGGGGACTAGCGGGACACATAAGCAGTTCTTC
CASSLTGGTSGTHKQFF
>NA|TRBV27|TRBD1|TRBJ1-1
TGTGCCAGCAGTTTCCACGGGACAGGGGGAAAAACTGAAGCTTTCTTT
CASSFHGTGGKTEAFF
>few|TRBV5-6|NA|TRBJ1-5
TGTGCCAGCAGCTCGGGGAGGGCGTATCAGCCCCAGCATTTT
CASSSGRAYQPQHF
>NA|TRBV11-1|TRBD2|TRBJ2-1
TGTGCCAGCAGCCGCGGGACTAGCGGGGCCCTCAATGAGCAGTTCTTC
CASSRGTSGALNEQFF
>medium-sized|TRBV7-3|TRBD1|TRBJ2-1
TGTGCCAGCAGTCCCGGGACAGGGGGCTACAATGAGCAGTTCTTC
CASSPGTGGYNEQFF
>few|TRBV9|NA|TRBJ1-1
TGTGCCAGCAGCTCGGACAGCCAGAACACTGAAGCTTTCTTT
CASSSDSQNTEAFF
>few|TRBV7-2|TRBD1|TRBJ1-1
TGTGCCAGCAGCGCTCCGGGACAGGGGAACACTGAAGCTTTCTTT
CASSAPGQGNTEAFF
>NA|TRBV27|TRBD1|TRBJ1-4
TGTGCCAGCAGTTCGACAGGGGTAAAGGAAAAACTGTTTTTT
CASSSTGVKEKLFF
>NA|TRBV4-3|NA|TRBJ2-3
TGCGCCAGCAGCCAAGGGTCCGCGGGGCACACAGATACGCAGTATTTT
CASSQGSAGHTDTQYF
>few|TRBV20-1|NA|TRBJ2-1
TGCAGTGCTACTATAGGTGGCGGGGCCGCAAATGAGCAGTTCTTC
CSATIGGGAANEQFF
>few|TRBV5-1|NA|TRBJ1-6
TGCGCCAGCAGCTTGGTTGGGATTCTACACCCGAGCTCCTATAATTCACCCCTCCACTTT
CASSLVGILHPSSYNSPLHF
>few|TRBV20-1|TRBD2|TRBJ2-5
TGCAGTGCCACACTAGCGGGGGGGCCGGGGACCCAGTACTTC
CSATLAGGPGTQYF
>NA|TRBV5-1|NA|TRBJ1-1
TGCGCCAGCAGCTTGGGGGCAGGGTTAAGCACTGAAGCTTTCTTT
CASSLGAGLSTEAFF
>NA|TRBV20-1|TRBD1|TRBJ1-5
TGCAGTGCTATAGCGACAGGGTCGGATAGCAATCAGCCCCAGCATTTT
CSAIATGSDSNQPQHF
>NA|TRBV6-2/TRBV6-3|NA|TRBJ1-1
TGTGCCAGCACCACCCTCGGGGGATATACTGAAGCTTTCTTT
CASTTLGGYTEAFF
>NA|TRBV5-1|NA|TRBJ2-2
TGCGCCAGCAGCCACAGGGCCCCGAACACCGGGGAGCTGTTTTTT
CASSHRAPNTGELFF
>NA|TRBV6-5|NA|TRBJ1-4
TGTGCCAGCAGTTACTCGGCCGAAAGTAAGCTGTTTTTT
CASSYSAESKLFF
>many|TRBV3-1|TRBD2|TRBJ2-1
TGTGCCAGCAGCCACCGCGGGGGGGCCTCCTACAATGAGCAGTTCTTC
CASSHRGGASYNEQFF
>few|TRBV7-9|NA|TRBJ1-6
TGTGCCAGCAGCTTAGATTGGGCCAATAATTCACCCCTCCACTTT
CASSLDWANNSPLHF
>NA|TRBV4-3|NA|TRBJ1-1
TGCGCCAGCAGCGGCACATCTCGTATGAACACTGAAGCTTTCTTT
CASSGTSRMNTEAFF
>NA|TRBV7-2|TRBD2|TRBJ2-3
TGTGCCAGCAGCTCGCCTGGGGGAGGGCCCCGAGATACGCAGTATTTT
CASSSPGGGPRDTQYF
>NA|TRBV7-2|NA|TRBJ1-6
TGTGCCAGCAGCTTAGTTGCGAAGGGGAATTCACCCCTCCACTTT
CASSLVAKGNSPLHF
>NA|TRBV5-1|NA|TRBJ1-1
TGCGCCAGCAGCGTGGTGCAATGGGGAACTGAAGCTTTCTTT
CASSVVQWGTEAFF
>NA|TRBV4-1|NA|TRBJ2-3
TGCGCCAGCAGCCCGACCAAGGATACGCAGTATTTT
CASSPTKDTQYF
>NA|TRBV20-1|TRBD2|TRBJ2-3
TGCAGTGCGCAAGGGACTATGCGGAACGTGGTAGATACGCAGTATTTT
CSAQGTMRNVVDTQYF
>few|TRBV6-4|NA|TRBJ1-6
TGTGCCAGCAGCCAAGACAGTAGACCTACTTCACCCCTCCACTTT
CASSQDSRPTSPLHF
>NA|TRBV3-1|NA|TRBJ2-7
TGTGCCAGCAGCCCAAACGCGGGCTCCTACGAGCAGTACTTC
CASSPNAGSYEQYF
>NA|TRBV7-8|TRBD2|TRBJ2-5
TGTGCCAGCAGGGACCCCCTGGTGTCCCCGGGACTAGCGGGGGGGCCCCCAGAGACCCAGTACTTC
CASRDPLVSPGLAGGPPETQYF
>NA|TRBV29-1|NA|TRBJ2-3
TGCAGCGTTGAAGCGGGAGTCGCAGATACGCAGTATTTT
CSVEAGVADTQYF
>NA|TRBV25-1|TRBD1|TRBJ1-1
TGTGCCAGCAGTGACCCCGGGACAGACCGGCGATGTTTT
CASSDPGTDRRCF
>NA|TRBV7-6|NA|TRBJ2-1
TGTGCCAGCAGCGACAGATACGATCAAGAGCAGTTCTTC
CASSDRYDQEQFF
>few|TRBV3-1|NA|TRBJ2-6
TGTGCCAGCAGCCAACAGGGGTTCACTGGGGCCAACGTCCTGACTTTC
CASSQQGFTGANVLTF
>NA|TRBV15|NA|TRBJ2-2
TGTGCCACCAGCAGTCCTAGCGCAGGGGCCCGGGGCGGGCTGTTTTTT
CATSSPSAGARGGLFF
>few|TRBV12-3/TRBV12-4|TRBD1|TRBJ1-5
TGTGCCAGCAGTTTAAGGGGGCAGGGGGGAGATCAGCCCCAGCATTTT
CASSLRGQGGDQPQHF
>few|TRBV7-3|NA|TRBJ1-1
TGTGCCAGCAGCTTATCTTGGAACACTGAAGCTTTCTTT
CASSLSWNTEAFF
>few|TRBV20-1|NA|TRBJ2-5
TGCAGTGCTCAGCCACCCTCGGAGACCCAGTACTTC
CSAQPPSETQYF
>few|TRBV9|NA|TRBJ1-1
TGTGCCAGCAGCGTCGGGACATTGAACACTGAAGCTTTCTTT
CASSVGTLNTEAFF